Each of the 26 T cell receptor beta chains below was sequenced from the same sample in a study of T cells in Graves' hyperthyroidism and ophthalmopathy. RNA transcripts provided the source from which TCR beta CDR3 regions were amplified. TCR CDR3 underwent first-round RT-PCR with the HTBI primer set. Each CDR3 protein gets one entry after TCRdb re-called the multiplex PCR reads with MiXCR. The table has approximately 610,000 distinct CDR3 sequences, about 14% seen once; the top ten hold about 4%. The sample comprised blood. The receptors derive from a woman in her forties with Graves' ophthalmopathy.

In its sample, this clonotype was seen many times. The V and J genes are TRBV6-5 and TRBJ2-3, with D perhaps TRBD2 (6 bases). Germline V gene lookup returns CDR1 MNHEY and CDR2 SVGAGI. The length of the CDR3 is 14 residues. The ends were cut back, 0 bases at V and 9 bases at J, with 13 bases in the middle. CDR3 sequence: CASSYSKGRTTQYF. In DNA, the CDR3 is TGTGCCAGCAGTTACTCTAAGGGGAGGACGACGCAGTATTTT.

V usage is TRBV5-6 and J usage is TRBJ2-5; D gene ambiguous. Germline V gene sequence: CDR1 SGHDT, CDR2 YYEEEE. V was clipped by 6 bases and J by 5 bases, with 14 bases between them. The CDR3 has 13 residues. CDR3 region: CASTHYLLETQYF. CDR3 sequence (DNA): TGTGCCAGCACCCACTACCTACTGGAGACCCAGTACTTC.

Written as DNA, the CDR3 is TGCAGTGCAAGGGGGGGCTACGAGCAGTACTTC. Translation: CSARGGYEQYF. The genes are TRBV20-1 and TRBJ2-7; D is perhaps TRBD2 (7 bases). CDR3 length: 11 amino acids. Germline V gene lookup returns CDR1 DFQATT and CDR2 SNEGSKA (reference sequence). V lost 6 bases to trimming and J lost 3 bases, with 9 bases between them.

This clonotype was detected ten times or more. This chain uses TRBV12-3 or TRBV12-4 with TRBJ1-2, with D hard to call. This CDR3 is built from 13 residues. Between the trimmed V and J ends, which lost 4 bases and 0 bases, there was a span of 6 bases. In DNA form, the CDR3 reads TGTGCCAGCAGTTACGGAGCTAACTATGGCTACACCTTC. The encoded protein is CASSYGANYGYTF.

The chain has TRBV5-1 and TRBJ2-1, with TRBD2 as a possible D gene (5 bases). Trimming cost V 4 bases and J 0 bases, with 11 bases left between them. This CDR3 comprises 15 residues. Germline values: CDR1 SGHRS, CDR2 YFSETQ. The CDR3 reads CASSARTGSYNEQFF. The CDR3 DNA reads TGCGCCAGCAGCGCAAGGACTGGCTCCTACAATGAGCAGTTCTTC. Combining the CDR3 with reference TRBV5-1 and TRBJ2-1 gives the whole variable domain KAGVTQTPRYLIKTRGQQVTLSCSPISGHRSVSWYQQTPGQGLQFLFEYFSETQRNKGNFPGRFSGRQFSNSRSEMNVSTLELGDSALYLCASSARTGSYNEQFFGPGTRLTVL.

This clonotype was detected ten times or more. The chain links TRBV12-3 or TRBV12-4 to TRBJ2-2; D gene ambiguous. V was clipped by 2 bases and J by 8 bases, with 6 bases between them. This CDR3 has 12 residues. The CDR3 DNA is TGTGCCAGCAGTTTATTTGCGGGGGAGCTGTTTTTT. It encodes CASSLFAGELFF.

This clonotype was seen a few times. The chain uses TRBV3-1 and TRBJ2-7; no definite D call. Per germline, CDR1 LGHDT and CDR2 YNNKEL (reference sequence). The CDR3 loop spans 14 amino acids. The ends were cut back, 4 bases at V and 2 bases at J, with 12 bases in the middle. This CDR3 reads CASSLRFTPYEQYF. For the CDR3, the DNA is TGTGCCAGCAGCCTTCGTTTCACCCCCTACGAGCAGTACTTC.

This clonotype was detected ten times or more. The chain is built from TRBV5-1 and TRBJ2-5; D perhaps matches TRBD2 (6 bases). V lost 3 bases and J lost 2, with 11 bases in between. Germline CDR1 reads SGHRS; CDR2 reads YFSETQ. This CDR3 comprises 14 residues. The CDR3, as DNA: TGCGCCAGCAGCTGGGGCCGGGAGCAAGAGACCCAGTACTTC. It specifies CASSWGREQETQYF.

This clonotype was seen many times. The chain uses TRBV20-1 and TRBJ2-2; 14 nucleotides align to TRBD2. CDR3 size: 16 residues. Germline CDR1 reads DFQATT; CDR2 reads SNEGSKA (reference sequence). Unmatched junction bases numbered 7, after V lost 6 bases and J lost 4 bases. CDR3 DNA sequence: TGCAGTGCCAAGACTAGCGGGAGGGTCTTCACCGGGGAGCTGTTTTTT. Its protein product is CSAKTSGRVFTGELFF.

This rearrangement joins TRBV14 to TRBJ2-5; D uncertain. V gave up 0 bases and J gave up 3 bases, with 23 bases separating them. The CDR3 loop spans 19 amino acids. Germline V lookup: CDR1 SGHDN, CDR2 FVKESK. The CDR3 spells CASSQEGSGSFFTKETQYF. The CDR3 nucleotides are TGTGCCAGCAGCCAAGAAGGGTCCGGGTCCTTCTTTACAAAAGAGACCCAGTACTTC.

This clonotype was observed at least ten times. V and J are TRBV11-3 and TRBJ1-1; tentatively, D is TRBD1 (5 bases). The V and J ends lost 5 bases and 4 bases respectively, with 17 bases between them. The CDR3 runs 15 residues. Germline CDR1 SGHNT, CDR2 YENEEA. The CDR3 DNA sequence: TGTGCCAGCAGCCTCAGGGTCCCCGGAGGCACTGAAGCTTTCTTT. This gives the protein CASSLRVPGGTEAFF.

This chain uses TRBV11-1 with TRBJ2-7, with a weak D call TRBD2 (6 bases). The CDR3 length is 16 residues. The germline V gene has CDR1 SGHAT and CDR2 FQDESV (reference sequence). Trimming took 0 bases from V and 0 from J, leaving 12 bases between them. The CDR3 DNA is TGTGCCAGCAGCTTAGCAGCCGGGAGTCCCTCCTACGAGCAGTACTTC. This gives the protein CASSLAAGSPSYEQYF.

This clonotype was detected many times. This chain uses TRBV5-1 with TRBJ2-7; 10 nucleotides match TRBD2. The CDR3 sequence is 15 residues long. The germline gives CDR1 SGHRS, CDR2 YFSETQ. The trim removed 5 bases at V and 1 base at J, leaving 6 bases unmatched. The CDR3 DNA reads TGCGCCAGCAGTTATATAGCGGGAGGATCCTACGAGCAGTACTTC. Encoded protein: CASSYIAGGSYEQYF.

The chain is built from TRBV5-6 and TRBJ2-5; the match to TRBD2 covers 7 bases. The length of the CDR3 is 14 residues. V was clipped by 5 bases and J by 5 bases; unmatched bases: 9. The germline V gene has CDR1 SGHDT and CDR2 YYEEEE. The CDR3 sequence: CASRGTKAEETQYF. The CDR3 region has the DNA TGTGCCAGCAGGGGGACTAAGGCTGAGGAGACCCAGTACTTC.

This clonotype was seen at least ten times. The V gene is TRBV27, the J gene TRBJ2-7; 11 bases agree with TRBD2. Germline V gene sequence: CDR1 MNHEY, CDR2 SMNVEV (reference sequence). The junction had 8 bases not matched to a gene; V was cut back by 6 bases and J by 7 bases. CDR3 size: 14 residues. The CDR3 DNA follows: TGTGCCAGCAGACAGGGGATAGCGGGAGGGGAGCAGTACTTC. Encoded protein: CASRQGIAGGEQYF.

The V and J genes are TRBV20-1 and TRBJ2-7, with 13 bases matching TRBD2. The germline CDR1 and CDR2 sequences are DFQATT and SNEGSKA (reference sequence). J gave up 2 bases and V 5 bases, and 6 bases lay outside the gene matches. The CDR3 covers 15 residues. The CDR3 loop is CSADPGLAGAYEQYF. The CDR3, as DNA: TGCAGTGCTGACCCTGGACTAGCGGGAGCCTACGAGCAGTACTTC.

This clonotype was counted a few times. V usage is TRBV12-3 or TRBV12-4 and J usage is TRBJ2-5; 8 nucleotides agree with TRBD1. Trimming removed 6 bases from V and 2 bases from J; junction bases left unmatched: 14. This CDR3 is 17 amino acids long. The CDR3 is CASSRMYRTGTQETQYF. The DNA for the CDR3 is TGTGCCAGCAGCCGTATGTATAGGACAGGGACTCAAGAGACCCAGTACTTC.

This clonotype was found many times. V usage is TRBV20-1 and J usage is TRBJ2-5, with 8 bases identical to TRBD2. The CDR3 is 15 residues long. J was trimmed by 0 bases and V by 1 base; bases with no gene match: 4. Per the germline V gene, CDR1 is DFQATT and CDR2 is SNEGSKA (reference sequence). The CDR3 is CSARAASGYQETQYF. CDR3 sequence (DNA): TGCAGTGCTAGAGCGGCTAGCGGGTACCAAGAGACCCAGTACTTC.

This chain connects TRBV28 to TRBJ1-1; a possible D gene is TRBD1 (5 bases). This CDR3 is 15 amino acids long. V was cut by 4 bases and J by 4 bases, with 16 bases left in between. Germline V lookup: CDR1 MDHEN, CDR2 SYDVKM. CDR3 region: CASSYLGPLGTEAFF. DNA for the CDR3: TGTGCCAGCAGTTATCTGGGACCTTTGGGCACTGAAGCTTTCTTT.

This clonotype was counted many times. The chain uses TRBV7-9 and TRBJ2-4; 10 positions match TRBD2. V gave up 4 bases and J gave up 8 bases; unmatched junction bases: 5. CDR3 length equals 14 residues. The germline CDR1 and CDR2 sequences are SEHNR and FQNEAQ (reference sequence). The CDR3 DNA follows: TGTGCCAGCAGCTCAAGCGGGAGGGCGGACATTCAGTACTTC. This codes for CASSSSGRADIQYF.

The chain recombines TRBV11-1 with TRBJ2-5; TRBD1 is a possible D gene (6 bases). CDR3 length: 17 residues. Trimming shortened V by 2 bases and J by 1 base, and 17 bases separated the two germline ends. Germline-derived CDR1 and CDR2 are SGHAT and FQDESV (reference sequence). The CDR3 spells CASSLYSGQSLQETQYF. In DNA form, the CDR3 reads TGTGCCAGCAGCTTATACTCCGGACAGTCTCTCCAAGAGACCCAGTACTTC.

The sample holds many counts of this clonotype. This sequence joins TRBV5-1 and TRBJ2-7; 8 positions match TRBD2. The CDR3 loop spans 14 amino acids. V trimming: 6 bases; J trimming: 2 bases; junction bases outside the gene matches: 7. CDR1 and CDR2 (germline): SGHRS, YFSETQ. CDR3 protein: CASTPGGATYEQYF. For the CDR3, the DNA is TGCGCCAGCACCCCGGGAGGGGCGACCTACGAGCAGTACTTC.

This clonotype was seen a few times. A much more abundant neighbour one base away suggests this may be a read error. J is TRBJ2-5 and V is TRBV11-3; 10 bases fit TRBD1. This CDR3 has 15 amino acids. Per the germline V gene, CDR1 is SGHNT and CDR2 is YENEEA. CDR3 protein: CTSSLGDRGQETQYF. The CDR3 DNA reads as TGTACCAGCAGCTTAGGGGACAGGGGCCAAGAGACCCAGTACTTC.

This clonotype was seen many times. J is TRBJ1-2 and V is TRBV12-3 or TRBV12-4, with D possibly matching TRBD1 (6 bases). Trimming stripped 11 bases from V and 0 bases from J, with 16 bases between. This CDR3 region has 14 residues. CDR3 in amino acids: CASGDMSANYGYTF. The CDR3 DNA follows: TGTGCCTCAGGGGACATGAGCGCTAACTATGGCTACACCTTC.

This clonotype was counted ten times or more. The chain is built from TRBV6-5 and TRBJ1-3; possibly TRBD1 for D (6 bases). Germline V gene lookup returns CDR1 MNHEY and CDR2 SVGAGI. The CDR3 extends over 14 amino acids. V lost 7 bases, J lost 4 bases, and 14 bases lay in between. The CDR3: CASTTGGPGNTIYF. DNA for the CDR3: TGTGCCAGCACCACGGGGGGGCCCGGAAACACCATATATTTT.

This clonotype was seen ten or more times. The chain recombines TRBV5-1 with TRBJ2-5; a possible D gene is TRBD2 (7 bases). Germline V CDR1 and CDR2: SGHRS, YFSETQ. CDR3 length: 15 amino acids. V was trimmed by 4 bases and J by 4 bases, leaving 17 bases between them. The CDR3: CASSLGGGPTETQYF. In DNA, the CDR3 is TGCGCCAGCAGCCTAGGGGGGGGGCCAACAGAGACCCAGTACTTC. Full variable domain (remainder filled in from reference TRBV5-1 and TRBJ2-5): KAGVTQTPRYLIKTRGQQVTLSCSPISGHRSVSWYQQTPGQGLQFLFEYFSETQRNKGNFPGRFSGRQFSNSRSEMNVSTLELGDSALYLCASSLGGGPTETQYFGPGTRLLVL.